What follows is one TCR beta chain and its context. The CDR3 is 14 amino acids. Germline lookup yields CDR1 SGHAT and CDR2 FQNNGV. Trimming stripped 5 bases from V and 2 bases from J, with 13 bases between. The source of the sample is a study of cytomegalovirus exposure and HLA in healthy donors. 13 Jbeta primers and 60 Vbeta primers were used for the PCR. Profiled with immunoSEQ multiplex PCR; TCRdb holds only in-frame clones, not every one. The table has about 160,000 clones, about 76% seen once; the top ten hold about 2%. The V and J genes are TRBV11-2 and TRBJ2-7; D is ambiguous. This TCR was recovered from a female donor in good health and CMV-seronegative. The sequencing sample was made of PBMCs. CDR3: CASSPGPYTYEQYF. The DNA for the CDR3 is TGTGCCAGCAGCCCCGGTCCCTATACCTACGAGCAGTACTTC. Full variable domain (missing parts from reference TRBV11-2 and TRBJ2-7): EAGVAQSPRYKIIEKRQSVAFWCNPISGHATLYWYQQILGQGPKLLIQFQNNGVVDDSQLPKDRFSAERLKGVDSTLKIQPAKLEDSAVYLCASSPGPYTYEQYFGPGTRLTVT.